This T cell receptor beta chain was profiled in a study of cytomegalovirus exposure and HLA in healthy donors. A note on this clone: Its target is not known.

Study-level results: In a later analysis, a genetic analysis reported fewer productive-TCR N-insertions in an Asian-associated ancestry cluster than the cohort average.

The PCR had 60 Vbeta and 13 Jbeta primers. Original processing methods: Approximately 73 million unique TCR beta chains, roughly 11 million shared, were counted in a later analysis. Clones were sequenced by immunoSEQ multiplex PCR, and TCRdb holds only the in-frame ones, with some missing. That table furnishes V, J and clone size, whereas the DNA furnished D and trimming. The sample has under 150,000 clones, about 80% seen once. CDR1 is LGHNA and CDR2 is YNFKEQ in the germline V gene. After removal of 3 bases from V and 3 bases from J, the junction contained 8 bases not matched to a gene. The CDR3 loop spans 18 amino acids.

This chain joins TRBV4-2 and TRBJ2-3; TRBD2 agrees at 14 bases. The material sequenced was PBMCs. The source of this sequence is a woman in her twenties or thirties in good health and CMV-seronegative. The CDR3 coding sequence is TGTGCCAGCAGCCAGACTAGCGGGGGGGCCGGGGTGACAGATACGCAGTATTTT. Its protein is CASSQTSGGAGVTDTQYF.